These T cell receptor beta chains were read from a single sample in a study of T cell responses to AZD1222 COVID-19 vaccine. Some clones are missing from TCRdb's copy, which holds only in-frame ones; the method was immunoSEQ multiplex PCR. Among 95,000 to 130,000 clones, approximately 86% were seen once, and the ten largest hold about a tenth. Sequences were derived from peripheral blood, sampled on day 0 of AZD1222 vaccination. These receptors were taken from an adult in good health. Each CDR3 is given with its conserved first and last residue. A D gene is named only where the DNA matches it firmly. Some rows mark clone size as missing; the rest say once, few, many or name a class of expanded clone.

. . TRBJ1-6 TRBV3-1/TRBV3-2 15 CASSQASGYNSPLHF TGTGCCAGCAGCCAAGCTTCGGGGTATAATTCACCCCTCCACTTT
. . TRBJ1-4 TRBV5-1 14 CASSLLPGNEKLFF TGCGCCAGCAGCTTGCTTCCAGGAAATGAAAAACTGTTTTTT
. . TRBJ1-1 TRBV30 13 CAWSVGRGTEAFF TGTGCCTGGAGTGTAGGGCGGGGGACTGAAGCTTTCTTT
. . TRBJ2-2 TRBV7-2 16 CASSPGLRLNTGELFF TGTGCCAGCAGCCCGGGACTGCGACTCAACACCGGGGAGCTGTTTTTT
. . TRBJ2-5 TRBV6-5 13 CASSLTKVETQYF TGTGCCAGCAGTTTGACAAAAGTAGAGACCCAGTACTTC
. . TRBJ1-2 TRBV6-6 15 CAIRTHVGANYGYTF TGTGCCATCCGAACCCACGTGGGGGCTAACTATGGCTACACCTTC
. . TRBJ1-2 TRBV5-1 10 CASSLEGYTF TGCGCCAGCAGCTTGGAAGGCTACACCTTC
TRBD1 . TRBJ1-6 TRBV6-1 12 CASREGGSPLHF TGTGCCAGCAGGGAAGGGGGCTCACCCCTCCACTTT
. . TRBJ2-7 TRBV27 15 CASSLMGYPSTEQYF TGTGCCAGCAGTTTGATGGGCTACCCCTCAACCGAGCAGTACTTC
. few TRBJ1-1 TRBV10-3 13 CAISAPKRTEAFF TGTGCCATCAGTGCACCGAAAAGGACTGAAGCTTTCTTT
. . TRBJ2-4 TRBV9 14 CASSHTGAKNIQYF TGTGCCAGCAGCCATACAGGGGCCAAAAACATTCAGTACTTC
TRBD2 . TRBJ2-1 TRBV5-6 17 CASSLGQLAGVHNEQFF TGTGCCAGCAGCTTGGGACAACTAGCGGGAGTCCACAATGAGCAGTTCTTC
TRBD1 . TRBJ2-5 TRBV4-1 13 CASSRGQQETQYF TGCGCCAGCAGCCGGGGACAGCAAGAGACCCAGTACTTC
TRBD1 . TRBJ2-5 TRBV20-1 12 CSASTGGETQYF TGCAGTGCTAGTACAGGGGGAGAGACCCAGTACTTC
TRBD2 once TRBJ2-5 TRBV3-1/TRBV3-2 15 CASRASGGRGETQYF TGTGCCAGCCGGGCGAGCGGGGGAAGAGGAGAGACCCAGTACTTC
TRBD1 . TRBJ1-1 TRBV7-2 14 CASGGQGGFTEAFF TGTGCCAGCGGGGGACAGGGTGGGTTCACTGAAGCTTTCTTT
. . TRBJ2-6 TRBV9 14 CASASVPGANVLTF TGTGCCAGCGCCAGTGTGCCTGGGGCCAACGTCCTGACTTTC
TRBD2 . TRBJ2-3 TRBV6-2/TRBV6-3 15 CASSTTSGRADTQYF TGTGCCAGCAGTACAACTAGCGGGAGAGCAGATACGCAGTATTTT
. . TRBJ1-2 TRBV10-2 15 CASSESGFQGSGYTF TGCGCCAGCAGTGAGTCAGGGTTCCAGGGCTCTGGCTACACCTTC
TRBD1 . TRBJ2-7 TRBV3-1/TRBV3-2 14 CASSGQDASYEQYF TGTGCCAGCAGCGGACAGGACGCCTCCTACGAGCAGTACTTC
. . TRBJ2-2 TRBV24-1 15 CATRSRGGNTGELFF TGTGCCACCCGATCCCGGGGAGGGAACACCGGGGAGCTGTTTTTT
. few TRBJ2-7 TRBV28 13 CASRHGSTYEQYF TGTGCCAGCAGACACGGGAGCACCTACGAGCAGTACTTC
TRBD1 . TRBJ1-1 TRBV5-1 16 CASSPRTGELNTEAFF TGCGCCAGCAGCCCAAGGACAGGGGAGTTGAACACTGAAGCTTTCTTT
TRBD1 . TRBJ1-6 TRBV5-1 14 CASRSGQGSETLHF TGCGCCAGCAGATCCGGACAGGGTTCGGAAACCCTCCACTTT
TRBD1 . TRBJ1-4 TRBV5-4 15 CASSSGRGSYEKLFF TGTGCCAGCAGCTCTGGCAGGGGGTCATATGAAAAACTGTTTTTT
. once TRBJ2-5 TRBV7-9 14 CASSATAYQETQYF TGTGCCAGCAGCGCCACCGCGTACCAAGAGACCCAGTACTTC
. . TRBJ1-5 TRBV18 15 CASSPLQGDIQPQHF TGTGCCAGCTCACCACTACAAGGGGATATACAGCCCCAGCATTTT
TRBD1 . TRBJ1-6 TRBV28 14 CASKSPGQNSPLHF TGTGCCAGCAAATCTCCGGGACAGAATTCACCCCTCCACTTT
. . TRBJ2-6 TRBV28 17 CAISRIQGSAGANVLTF TGTGCCATCAGCCGGATACAGGGCTCTGCTGGGGCCAACGTCCTGACTTTC
. . TRBJ2-7 TRBV5-6 16 CASSLETSPTSYEQYF TGTGCCAGCAGCTTGGAAACTAGCCCGACCTCCTACGAGCAGTACTTC
. . TRBJ1-4 TRBV19 19 CASTPRPGLRDFVREKLFF TGTGCCAGTACTCCCAGACCGGGACTTCGAGATTTTGTGCGGGAAAAACTGTTTTTT
TRBD1 . TRBJ2-1 TRBV5-1 14 CASREGTGGNEQFF TGCGCCAGCAGGGAGGGGACAGGGGGGAATGAGCAGTTCTTC
TRBD1 . TRBJ1-5 TRBV5-5 15 CASSGGTGEREPQHF TGTGCCAGCAGCGGAGGGACAGGGGAGCGTGAGCCCCAGCATTTT
TRBD1 . TRBJ1-1 TRBV6-5 15 CASSFLGQVNTEAFF TGTGCCAGCAGCTTCCTGGGACAGGTGAACACTGAAGCTTTCTTT
TRBD1 . TRBJ1-6 TRBV2 15 CASGGQGLYNSPLHF TGTGCCAGCGGGGGACAGGGCCTCTATAATTCACCCCTCCACTTT
. . TRBJ1-2 TRBV5-5 15 CASSSNPTASYGYTF TGTGCCAGCAGCTCTAACCCAACAGCTAGCTATGGCTACACCTTC
. once TRBJ1-1 TRBV6-1 14 CASSEAAGSTEAFF TGTGCCAGCAGTGAAGCGGCAGGGAGCACTGAAGCTTTCTTT
. . TRBJ2-4 TRBV27 14 CASSLLFPGNIQYF TGTGCCAGCAGTTTACTGTTCCCGGGAAACATTCAGTACTTC
. . TRBJ1-2 TRBV7-2 14 CASSTPPPFYGYTF TGTGCCAGCAGCACTCCCCCGCCCTTCTATGGCTACACCTTC
TRBD1 . TRBJ2-7 TRBV28 15 CASSSRQGRNYEQYF TGTGCCAGCAGTTCAAGACAGGGGCGAAACTACGAGCAGTACTTC
. . TRBJ1-1 TRBV28 18 CASSLLPNRFGSRTEAFF TGTGCCAGCAGTTTATTACCTAACAGGTTTGGATCAAGGACTGAAGCTTTCTTT
TRBD1 . TRBJ2-7 TRBV19 15 CASVPGTGQGREQYF TGTGCCAGTGTGCCTGGGACGGGACAGGGCCGAGAGCAGTACTTC
. . TRBJ1-1 TRBV12-3/TRBV12-4 13 CASSLALNTEAFF TGTGCCAGCAGTTTAGCGCTCAACACTGAAGCTTTCTTT
. . TRBJ1-4 TRBV28 15 CASSLTDATNEKLFF TGTGCCAGCAGTTTGACGGACGCAACTAATGAAAAACTGTTTTTT
. . TRBJ2-2 TRBV25-1 13 CASSEYYTGELFF TGTGCCAGCAGTGAATATTACACCGGGGAGCTGTTTTTT
TRBD1 . TRBJ1-1 TRBV3-1/TRBV3-2 14 CASSRDRGNTEAFF TGTGCCAGCAGCCGGGACAGGGGTAACACTGAAGCTTTCTTT
. . TRBJ1-6 TRBV27 15 CASSEVGTYNSPLHF TGTGCCAGCAGCGAGGTGGGAACCTATAATTCACCCCTCCACTTT
TRBD2 . TRBJ2-3 TRBV6-5 16 CASSSLGGGFTDTQYF TGTGCCAGCAGTTCCCTGGGGGGGGGTTTCACAGATACGCAGTATTTT
. . TRBJ2-2 TRBV6-2/TRBV6-3 13 CASSFSSPGELFF TGTGCCAGCAGTTTTAGTAGCCCCGGGGAGCTGTTTTTT
. once TRBJ1-1 TRBV27 14 CASSFFRGGPEAFF TGTGCCAGCAGTTTTTTCAGGGGTGGGCCTGAAGCTTTCTTT
. . TRBJ1-5 TRBV4-1 17 CASSQVLRTDSNQPQHF TGCGCCAGCAGCCAAGTCTTGAGGACAGATAGCAATCAGCCCCAGCATTTT
. . TRBJ1-2 TRBV6-5 15 CASSSDSSLNYGYTF TGTGCCAGCAGTTCCGATTCTTCTCTTAACTATGGCTACACCTTC
. few TRBJ1-2 TRBV7-2 16 CASSSQSTGRRSGYTF TGTGCCAGCAGCTCGCAGTCAACAGGGAGGAGAAGTGGCTACACCTTC
. . TRBJ2-1 TRBV7-3 12 CASSLLPRLWFF TGTGCCAGCAGCTTACTTCCGCGGTTGTGGTTCTTC
. . TRBJ2-7 TRBV28 15 CASTLGGLDTGKQYF TGTGCCAGCACCTTAGGCGGGCTAGACACAGGCAAGCAGTACTTC
. . TRBJ1-3 TRBV7-2 15 CASSSAWVSGNTIYF TGTGCCAGCAGCTCCGCCTGGGTATCTGGAAACACCATATATTTT
TRBD2 . TRBJ2-7 TRBV7-2 14 CASRLAGSSYEQYF TGTGCCAGCAGATTAGCGGGGAGCTCCTACGAGCAGTACTTC
. . TRBJ1-2 TRBV27 13 CASRDSPIYGYTF TGTGCCAGCAGGGACAGCCCAATCTATGGCTACACCTTC